This TCR beta chain comes out of a study of CD8+CD57+ T cells in acquired aplastic anemia. This clonotype was observed a few times. No antigen is known for it. Germline CDR1 is LGHNA and CDR2 is YSLEER. The CDR3 is 16 amino acids. The trim removed 0 bases at V and 4 bases at J, leaving 0 bases unmatched. Genomic DNA, serving as template, underwent TCR beta VDJ and CDR3 profiling. In TCRdb, the reads were re-called with MiXCR into one record per CDR3 protein. The profile covers hundreds of thousands of distinct CDR3 sequences, with less than 35% appearing a single time and 0.7% to 1% taken by the ten largest. It was patients with CD8+CD57+ cell expansion by flow cytometry who were chosen for sequencing. There were no patients without severe acquired aplastic anemia. Study findings and constraints: Between the patient and control groups, CD8+ Simpson's diversity did not differ significantly.

Sequenced input: sorted CD4+, CD8+, or CD8+CD57+ T cells (not recorded which) from PBMCs. This sequence was found in a human donor with aplastic anemia. The chain combines TRBV4-3 with TRBJ2-2; TRBD2 matches 12 bases. The DNA of the CDR3 is TGCGCCAGCAGCCAAGAGGGACTAGCGGGCACCGGGGAGCTGTTTTTT. Its translation: CASSQEGLAGTGELFF.